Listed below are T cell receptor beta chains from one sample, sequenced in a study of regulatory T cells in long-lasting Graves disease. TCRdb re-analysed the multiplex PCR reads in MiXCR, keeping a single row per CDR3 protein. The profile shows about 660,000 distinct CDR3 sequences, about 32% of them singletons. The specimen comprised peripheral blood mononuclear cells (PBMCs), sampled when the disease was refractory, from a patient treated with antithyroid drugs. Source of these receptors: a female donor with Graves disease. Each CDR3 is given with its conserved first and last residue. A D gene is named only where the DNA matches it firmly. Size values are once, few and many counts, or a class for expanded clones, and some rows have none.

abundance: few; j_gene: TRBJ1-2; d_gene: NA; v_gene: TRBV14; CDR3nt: TGTGCCAGCAGCCAAGGATTCGGCTACACCTTC; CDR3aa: CASSQGFGYTF
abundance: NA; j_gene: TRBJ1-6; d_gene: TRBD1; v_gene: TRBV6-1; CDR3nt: TGTGCCAGCAGTCAGGGGGGAATGATTTCACCCCTCCACTTT; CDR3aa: CASSQGGMISPLHF
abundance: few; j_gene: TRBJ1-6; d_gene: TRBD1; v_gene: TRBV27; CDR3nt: TGTGCCAGCAACCCTACTTCGGACAGGGGCGAACTGGGATCACCCCTCCACTTT; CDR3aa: CASNPTSDRGELGSPLHF
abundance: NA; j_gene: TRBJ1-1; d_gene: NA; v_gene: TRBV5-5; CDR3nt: TGTGCCAGCAGCTTGGATGTGACAAGTAACACTGAAGCTTTCTTT; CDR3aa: CASSLDVTSNTEAFF
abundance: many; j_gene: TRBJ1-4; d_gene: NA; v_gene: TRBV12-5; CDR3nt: TGTGCTAGTGGTTTGAATCCAGGCATTGCAACTAATGAAAAACTGTTTTTT; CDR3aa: CASGLNPGIATNEKLFF
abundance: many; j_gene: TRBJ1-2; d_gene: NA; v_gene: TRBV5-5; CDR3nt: TGTGCCAGCAGCTTGTATCACGACTATGGCTACACCTTC; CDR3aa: CASSLYHDYGYTF
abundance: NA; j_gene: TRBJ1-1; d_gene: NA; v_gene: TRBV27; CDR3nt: TGTGCCAGCGGTTTTCGGGGCACTGAAGCTTTCTTT; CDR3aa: CASGFRGTEAFF
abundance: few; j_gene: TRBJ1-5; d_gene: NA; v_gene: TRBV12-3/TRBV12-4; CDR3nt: TGTGCCAGCAGTCCCTCCGGGTATCAGCCCCAGCATTTT; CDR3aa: CASSPSGYQPQHF
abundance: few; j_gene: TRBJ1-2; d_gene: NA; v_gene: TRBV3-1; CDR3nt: TGTGCCAGCAGCCGCGCAGCGGGCGGGTCTAACTATGGCTACACCTTC; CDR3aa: CASSRAAGGSNYGYTF
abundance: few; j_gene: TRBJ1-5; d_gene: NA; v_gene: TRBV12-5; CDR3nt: TGTGCTAGTGGTGGCGGGGTGATGGGTAATCAGCCCCAGCATTTT; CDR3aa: CASGGGVMGNQPQHF
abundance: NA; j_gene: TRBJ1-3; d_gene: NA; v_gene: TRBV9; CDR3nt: TGTGCCAGCAGCGCAGCCGTGCAAGGAAACACCATATATTTT; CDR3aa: CASSAAVQGNTIYF
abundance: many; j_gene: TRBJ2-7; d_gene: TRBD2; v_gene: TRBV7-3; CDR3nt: TGTGCCAGCAGCTTAGTAGCGGGTCTGGACTACGAGCAGTACTTC; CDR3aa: CASSLVAGLDYEQYF
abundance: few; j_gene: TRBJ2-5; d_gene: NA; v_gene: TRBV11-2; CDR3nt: TGTGCCAGCAGCATGGACCTGCCCCGGACTCAGTACTTC; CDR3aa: CASSMDLPRTQYF
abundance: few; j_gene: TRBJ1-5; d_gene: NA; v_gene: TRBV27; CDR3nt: TGTGCCAGCAGTTTACTAGGGACCAATCAGCCCCAGCATTTT; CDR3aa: CASSLLGTNQPQHF
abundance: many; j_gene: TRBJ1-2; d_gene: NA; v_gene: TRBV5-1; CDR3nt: TGCGCCAGCAGCTTGGGGGCCACCGATGGCTACACCTTC; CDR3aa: CASSLGATDGYTF
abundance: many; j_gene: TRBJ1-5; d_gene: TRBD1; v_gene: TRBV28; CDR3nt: TGTGCCAGCAGTAACCGACAGGGGCGGCAGCCCCAGCATTTT; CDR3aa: CASSNRQGRQPQHF
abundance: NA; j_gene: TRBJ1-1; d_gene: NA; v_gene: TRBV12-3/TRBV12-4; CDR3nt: TGTGCCAGCAGTTTTTCGAGAATCACTGAAGCTTTCTTT; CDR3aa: CASSFSRITEAFF
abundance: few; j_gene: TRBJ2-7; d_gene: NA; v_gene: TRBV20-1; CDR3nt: TGCAGTGCTAGGGACCCGGGGAGCTCCTACGAGCAGTACTTC; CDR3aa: CSARDPGSSYEQYF
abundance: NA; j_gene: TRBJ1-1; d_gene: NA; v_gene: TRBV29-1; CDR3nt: TGCAGCGCGCGGGGAGGGGGTGAAGCTTTCTTT; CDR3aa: CSARGGGEAFF
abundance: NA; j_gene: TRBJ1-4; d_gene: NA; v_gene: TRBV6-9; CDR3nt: TGTGCCAGCAGTTACTACCGGGGCGAAAATGAAAAACTGTTTTTT; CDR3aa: CASSYYRGENEKLFF
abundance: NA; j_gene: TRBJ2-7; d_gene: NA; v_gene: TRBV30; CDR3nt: TGTGCCTGGAGAAGAGGCTTTGGATATGAGCAGTACTTC; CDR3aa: CAWRRGFGYEQYF
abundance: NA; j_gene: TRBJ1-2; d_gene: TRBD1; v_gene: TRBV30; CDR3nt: TGTGCCTGGAGCGCAGGGGGCATGGGTTATGGCTACACCTTC; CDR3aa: CAWSAGGMGYGYTF
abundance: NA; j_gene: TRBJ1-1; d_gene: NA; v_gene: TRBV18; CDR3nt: TGTGCCAGCTCACCCCTTTACGGGGCCCCGGACACTGAAGCTTTCTTT; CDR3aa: CASSPLYGAPDTEAFF
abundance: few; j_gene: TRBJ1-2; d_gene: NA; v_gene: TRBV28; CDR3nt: TGTGCCAGCAGTCCCGGGGAGGGTACCTATGGCTACACCTTC; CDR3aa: CASSPGEGTYGYTF
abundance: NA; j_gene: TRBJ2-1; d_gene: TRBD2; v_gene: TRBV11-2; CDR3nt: TGTGCCAGCAGCCTGATTCACCGGGACTATCGTCGGCAGTTCTTC; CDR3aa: CASSLIHRDYRRQFF
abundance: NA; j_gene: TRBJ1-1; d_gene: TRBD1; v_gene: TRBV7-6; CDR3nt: TGTGCCAGCAGCTTAGCATTGGCAGGGGGAGGGACTGAAGCTTTCTTT; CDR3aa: CASSLALAGGGTEAFF
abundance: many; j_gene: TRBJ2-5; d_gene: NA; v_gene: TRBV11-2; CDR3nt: TGTGCCAGCAGCTTGGGGGACCAAGAAACCCAGTACTTC; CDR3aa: CASSLGDQETQYF
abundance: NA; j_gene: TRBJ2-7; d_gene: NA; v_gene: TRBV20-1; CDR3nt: TGCAGTGCTAGAGACTTGACGGACAGCTCCTACGAGCAGTACTTC; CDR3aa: CSARDLTDSSYEQYF
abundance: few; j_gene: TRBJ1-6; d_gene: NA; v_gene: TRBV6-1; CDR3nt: TGTGCCAGCAGCAGGACAGTTTATAATTCACCCCTCCACTTT; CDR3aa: CASSRTVYNSPLHF
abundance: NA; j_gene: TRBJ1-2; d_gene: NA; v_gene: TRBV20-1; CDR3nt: TGCAGTGCTAGATCCGTGGACAAGGTTTATGGCTACACCTTC; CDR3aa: CSARSVDKVYGYTF
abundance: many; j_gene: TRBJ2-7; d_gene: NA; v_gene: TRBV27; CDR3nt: TGTGCCAGCAGCTTGTTGGGCAGTAACTACGAGCAGTACTTC; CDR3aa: CASSLLGSNYEQYF
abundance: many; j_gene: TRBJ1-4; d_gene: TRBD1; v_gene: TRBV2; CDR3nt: TGTGCCGGCGGGCGGGACAGGCCAAGTGAAAAACTGTTTTTT; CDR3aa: CAGGRDRPSEKLFF
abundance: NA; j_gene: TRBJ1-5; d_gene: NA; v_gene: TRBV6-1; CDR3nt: TGTGCCAGCAGTCAACCGTATAGCAATCAGCCCCAGCATTTT; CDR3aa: CASSQPYSNQPQHF
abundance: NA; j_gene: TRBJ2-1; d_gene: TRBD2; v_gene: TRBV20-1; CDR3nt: TGCAGTGCTAGAGGGGGGGCGGGAGGTTTCTACAATGAGCAGTTCTTC; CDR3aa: CSARGGAGGFYNEQFF
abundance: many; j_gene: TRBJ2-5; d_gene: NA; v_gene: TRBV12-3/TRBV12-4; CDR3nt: TGTGCCAGCAGAGGGGGTCAAGAGACCCAGTACTTC; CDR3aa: CASRGGQETQYF
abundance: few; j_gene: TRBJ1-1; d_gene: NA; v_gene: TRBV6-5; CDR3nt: TGTGCCAGCAGTTATACAGAGAACACTGAAGCTTTCTTT; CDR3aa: CASSYTENTEAFF
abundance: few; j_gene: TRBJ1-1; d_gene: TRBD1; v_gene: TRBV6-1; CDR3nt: TGTGCCAGCAGAGACAGGGCTATGAACACTGAAGCTTTCTTT; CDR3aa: CASRDRAMNTEAFF